The present T cell receptor beta chain was sequenced within a study of cytomegalovirus exposure and HLA in healthy donors. Study at large: From some 180 million T cells, an earlier analysis saw approximately 120 million unique TCR beta sequences. General observations from the study: Per published reports, the classifier diagnosed cytomegalovirus status with high specificity and sensitivity.

PCR used 60 Vbeta primers and 13 Jbeta primers. Here immunoSEQ multiplex PCR was the method, and the copy in TCRdb shows in-frame clones only, minus some. The sample includes 100,000 or so clones, roughly 69% of them seen just once. The CDR3 is made up of 19 amino acids. Trimming left V 4 bases short and J 5 bases short, with 30 bases between. Germline V gene sequence: CDR1 SEHNR, CDR2 FQNEAQ (reference sequence). About this clone: Its specificity is not known.

The gene calls are TRBV7-9 and TRBJ2-7; a possible D gene is TRBD1 (6 bases). The sequenced sample consisted of PBMCs. This sequence was found in a human donor in good health. The CDR3 region has the DNA TGTGCCAGCAGCTCGGGGTTAGGGGGTTATGGGCCCGCTTCGAACGAGCAGTACTTC. Translating it yields CASSSGLGGYGPASNEQYF.